The T cell receptor beta chain described here comes from a study of CD4+ T cells in melanoma. Points on this clone: Its target is unknown.

The assay was immunoSEQ multiplex PCR, and TCRdb's table has in-frame clones only and misses some. The sample carries over 8,000 clones, 60% to 75% recorded once. Trimming removed 1 base from V and 5 bases from J, with 11 bases in between. This CDR3 comprises 14 residues. CDR1 and CDR2 from the germline V gene are SGHTA and FQGNSA. Study-wide findings and caveats: CD8+ T cell, macrophage and B cell function reportedly correlated with neoantigen-specific CD4+ T cells. In melanoma, neoantigen-specific CD4+ T cells reportedly differed in differentiation state.

The material sequenced was cells from a culture (not recorded whether cultured in vitro). The chain has TRBV7-2 and TRBJ2-5; D might be TRBD1 or TRBD2, each matching 5 bases. The receptor was derived from a human donor with melanoma. The CDR3 nucleotides read TGTGCCAGCAGCTTAGGGGGGTCGGCGGAGACCCAGTACTTC. Translated: CASSLGGSAETQYF.